The 16 T cell receptor beta chains below come from one sample, sequenced in a study of post-analysis software for immune sequencing data. Study-wide findings and caveats: There were five TRBV segments more frequent in patients than controls, and TRBV5-6, TRBV5-1 and TRBV20-1 were among them.

For these TCRs, the target antigens are not known. Every TCR beta cDNA library bore unique molecular identifiers. TCRdb redid the calling of the PCR reads with MiXCR, one entry per CDR3 protein. The data hold roughly 200,000 distinct CDR3 sequences, with 25% to 30% observed a single time. The sequenced sample was blood. The receptor source for this set is a girl younger than 18 with multiple sclerosis.

Many counts were recorded for this clonotype. V and J are TRBV20-1 and TRBJ2-5, with 13 nucleotides matching TRBD2. This CDR3 has 15 residues. Germline CDR1 DFQATT, CDR2 SNEGSKA (reference sequence). V lost 5 bases to trimming and J lost 6 bases; unmatched junction nucleotides: 9. CDR3 amino acids: CSAPPGTSGTQTQYF. DNA of the CDR3: TGCAGTGCTCCACCCGGGACTAGCGGGACACAGACCCAGTACTTC.

The chain is built from TRBV28 and TRBJ2-3; TRBD2 matches at 7 bases. The length of the CDR3 is 17 residues. The J segment lost 3 bases and the V segment lost 3 bases, leaving 12 bases of the junction unmatched. Germline V gene data show CDR1 as MDHEN and CDR2 as SYDVKM. The CDR3 region has the DNA TGTGCCAGCAGTTTCCCACTAAGCGGGGTATCGACAGATACGCAGTATTTT. It is translated as CASSFPLSGVSTDTQYF.

This clonotype was recorded many times. The CDR3 DNA follows: TGCGCCAGCACACAACCAGGGGTTAGAGACCGGACTGAAGCTTTCTTT. The encoded protein is CASTQPGVRDRTEAFF. The chain joins TRBV5-1 to TRBJ1-1, with D possibly matching TRBD1 (6 bases). This CDR3 region has 16 residues. The V end was cut by 6 bases, the J end by 5 bases, with 23 bases between. Germline V gives CDR1 SGHRS, CDR2 YFSETQ.

Many counts were recorded for this clonotype. The V gene is TRBV4-1, the J gene TRBJ2-7; D perhaps matches TRBD2 (6 bases). This CDR3 has 17 residues. The ends were cut back, 0 bases at V and 3 bases at J, with 18 bases in the middle. Germline CDR1 MGHRA, CDR2 YSYEKL. CDR3 loop: CASSQEVGTRAGYEQYF. Written as DNA, the CDR3 is TGCGCCAGCAGCCAAGAAGTGGGGACTCGGGCCGGCTACGAGCAGTACTTC.

This clonotype was counted many times. CDR3 protein: CSASEGGVVYNEQFF. CDR3 bases: TGCAGTGCTAGTGAGGGGGGAGTAGTCTACAATGAGCAGTTCTTC. The J gene is TRBJ2-1, the V gene TRBV20-1, with D tentatively TRBD1 or TRBD2 (6 bases each). The germline V gene encodes CDR1 DFQATT and CDR2 SNEGSKA (reference sequence). There are 15 residues in the CDR3. V lost 3 bases to trimming and J lost 3 bases, with 15 bases between them.

This clonotype was seen ten or more times. V and J are TRBV29-1 and TRBJ1-2; D possibly corresponds to TRBD1 (6 bases). Trimming pared 6 bases from V and 6 bases from J, leaving 14 bases between. The CDR3 covers 12 residues. Looked up from germline, CDR1 is SQVTM and CDR2 is ANQGSEA. The CDR3: CSVADRGNGYTF. DNA of the CDR3: TGCAGCGTCGCGGACAGAGGAAATGGCTACACCTTC.

The genes are TRBV4-1 and TRBJ1-5; D is perhaps TRBD1 (6 bases). Germline V lookup: CDR1 MGHRA, CDR2 YSYEKL. The CDR3 spans 19 residues. The V end was cut by 0 bases, the J end by 0 bases, with 18 bases between. CDR3 nucleotides: TGCGCCAGCAGCCAAGATCCCCCCGGGGGGGCATATAGCAATCAGCCCCAGCATTTT. Its protein is CASSQDPPGGAYSNQPQHF.

This clonotype was seen a few times. Mismatch with germline at one junction end may stem from a read error. The gene calls are TRBV20-1 and TRBJ1-1, with D possibly being TRBD1 (5 bases). The CDR3 runs to 14 residues. Germline V CDR1 and CDR2: DFQATT, SNEGSKA (reference sequence). CDR3 coding DNA: TGCAGTGCGAGAGAAGAGGGGCCGAACACTGAAGCTTTCTTT. It is translated as CSAREEGPNTEAFF.

This chain uses TRBV25-1 with TRBJ1-3; D is unresolved. The CDR3 has 15 amino acids. The germline CDR1 and CDR2 sequences are MGHDK and SYGVNS. V was cut by 7 bases and J by 2 bases, with 15 bases left in between. CDR3 residues: CASIGLGRAGNTIYF. CDR3 DNA sequence: TGTGCCAGCATTGGTCTAGGTCGGGCTGGAAACACCATATATTTT.

The chain combines TRBV7-2 with TRBJ2-3; TRBD1 matches 7 bases. The J segment lost 5 bases and the V segment lost 3 bases, leaving 11 bases of the junction unmatched. CDR1 and CDR2 from the germline V gene are SGHTA and FQGNSA. The CDR3 spans 16 residues. CDR3 coding DNA: TGTGCCAGCAGCTTTGTTCGAGGGGGCGCGGGAGATACGCAGTATTTT. Its translation is CASSFVRGGAGDTQYF.

The V call is TRBV5-1, the J call TRBJ1-1, with TRBD1 matching over 11 bases. This CDR3 spans 15 amino acids. V dropped 0 bases and J dropped 10; count of bases not matched to a gene: 8. Germline assignment: CDR1 SGHRS and CDR2 YFSETQ. The CDR3 region has the DNA TGCGCCAGCAGCTTGGTAGGACAGGGGGCGAGAGGAGCTTTCTTT. Translated, it gives CASSLVGQGARGAFF.

This clonotype was recorded a few times. The V and J genes are TRBV5-1 and TRBJ1-1, with TRBD1 matching 10 bases. The germline V gene has CDR1 SGHRS and CDR2 YFSETQ. Losses at the gene ends were 3 bases for V and 3 bases for J; bases not matched to a gene: 8. The CDR3 sequence is 16 residues long. For the CDR3, the DNA is TGCGCCAGCAGCTCCAACCCGGGACAGGGGCACACTGAAGCTTTCTTT. Its translation is CASSSNPGQGHTEAFF.

Concerning this clonotype: A much bigger clone sits one base away, suggesting this may be a read error. The chain is built from TRBV12-3 or TRBV12-4 and TRBJ2-3; D uncertain. The CDR3 has 13 amino acids. V lost 3 bases and J lost 4, with 8 bases in between. The CDR3 reads CASSFLAADTQYF. The DNA for the CDR3 is TGTGCCAGCAGTTTTCTCGCCGCAGATACGCAGTATTTT.

This clonotype was recorded a few times. The chain links TRBV5-5 to TRBJ2-7, with 10 bases that match TRBD1. Germline V gene sequence: CDR1 SGHKS, CDR2 YYEKEE (reference sequence). Trimming at V came to 3 bases and at J to 0 bases, leaving 3 bases not matched to a gene. The CDR3 sequence is 15 residues long. The CDR3 coding sequence is TGTGCCAGCAGCTCCCGGACAGGGGGCTCCTACGAGCAGTACTTC. This encodes CASSSRTGGSYEQYF.

In this sample, this clonotype turned up many times. The rearrangement joins TRBV12-3 or TRBV12-4 to TRBJ1-2; D unclear. This CDR3 has 12 residues. Trimming pared 8 bases from V and 7 bases from J, leaving 14 bases between. CDR3 residues: CASSRLISGYTF. CDR3 nucleotide sequence: TGTGCCAGCTCGCGCCTTATTTCTGGCTACACCTTC.

The CDR3 DNA reads TGTGCCAGCAGTGTCCGCGACACTCCGATGGGATCACCCCTCCACTTT. It codes for CASSVRDTPMGSPLHF. The genes are TRBV6-1 and TRBJ1-6; no firm D call. Germline loops: CDR1 MNHNS, CDR2 SASEGT. V was trimmed by 4 bases and J by 10 bases, leaving 20 bases between them. This CDR3 has 16 amino acids.